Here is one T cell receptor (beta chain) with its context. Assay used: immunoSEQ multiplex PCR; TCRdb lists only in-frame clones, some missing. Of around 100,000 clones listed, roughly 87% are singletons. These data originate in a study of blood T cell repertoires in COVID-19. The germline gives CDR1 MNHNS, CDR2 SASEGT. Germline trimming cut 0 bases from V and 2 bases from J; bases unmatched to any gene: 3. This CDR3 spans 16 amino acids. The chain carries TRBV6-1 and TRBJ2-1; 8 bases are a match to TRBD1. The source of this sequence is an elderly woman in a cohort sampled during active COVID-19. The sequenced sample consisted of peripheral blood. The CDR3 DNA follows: TGTGCCAGCAGTGAAGCGGAGGGACAGGCCTACAATGAGCAGTTCTTC. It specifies CASSEAEGQAYNEQFF.